The rows below give T cell receptor beta chains drawn from one sample of a study of T cell responses to AZD1222 COVID-19 vaccine. The method was immunoSEQ multiplex PCR; TCRdb's version includes in-frame clones alone and lacks a portion of them. The sample yields about 110,000 clones, around 90% seen once. The sample consisted of peripheral blood, taken on day 0 of MenACWY control vaccination. The receptors come from an adult in good health. Each CDR3 is given with its conserved first and last residue. The D gene is left open where the match is weak. Clone size is given for some rows only: seen once, a few or many times, or a class if the clone is expanded.

CDR3nt	CDR3aa	v_gene	d_gene	j_gene	abundance
TGTGCCAGCAGTTACGACAGAAACTATGGCTACACCTTC	CASSYDRNYGYTF	TRBV6-5	-	TRBJ1-2	once
TGTGCCAGCAGTTTACGACAGACAAACTACGAGCAGTACTTC	CASSLRQTNYEQYF	TRBV28	-	TRBJ2-7	few
TGTGCCAGCAGTCCACAGGGGCCCTACTATGGCTACACCTTC	CASSPQGPYYGYTF	TRBV6-2/TRBV6-3	TRBD1	TRBJ1-2	-
TGTGCCAGCAGCGTAGGAGGGGGGTACACAGATACGCAGTATTTT	CASSVGGGYTDTQYF	TRBV9	-	TRBJ2-3	-
TGTGCCAGCAGGGCCGGGACTCCAACTATAAACTATGGCTACACCTTC	CASRAGTPTINYGYTF	TRBV2	-	TRBJ1-2	-
TGTGCCAGGACGACTAGCGGGGGATCCTACGAGCAGTACTTC	CARTTSGGSYEQYF	TRBV27	TRBD2	TRBJ2-7	once
TGTGCCATCAGGCCGGGACTAGAAGAGACCCAGTACTTC	CAIRPGLEETQYF	TRBV10-3	TRBD2	TRBJ2-5	-
TGTGCCAGCAGCAAAGCCCCAGCGGGGGGCCCGTACTACGAGCAGTACTTC	CASSKAPAGGPYYEQYF	TRBV21-1	-	TRBJ2-7	once
TGTGCCAGCTCACCACCTTCAGTAAACTATGGCTACACCTTC	CASSPPSVNYGYTF	TRBV18	-	TRBJ1-2	-
TGTGCCAGCAGTAAACAGGGATGGCGAGAGACCCAGTACTTC	CASSKQGWRETQYF	TRBV6-5	-	TRBJ2-5	-
TGTGCCAGCAGGACCCCCTCAAGGGCGCCGGGCTACACCTTC	CASRTPSRAPGYTF	TRBV28	-	TRBJ1-2	-
TGCGCCAGCAGCTTGTTTTCGGGGGGGAGCTCTGAAGCTTTCTTT	CASSLFSGGSSEAFF	TRBV5-1	-	TRBJ1-1	-
TGTGCCACCGATCCGAGGACAGTAAACACCGGGGAGCTGTTTTTT	CATDPRTVNTGELFF	TRBV2	-	TRBJ2-2	once
TGCGCCAGCAGCGGGACGGCACGAGCCTACGAGCAGTACTTC	CASSGTARAYEQYF	TRBV5-1	-	TRBJ2-7	-
TGCGCCAGCAGCTTGTATCGGACCGGGGACACTGAAGCTTTCTTT	CASSLYRTGDTEAFF	TRBV5-1	-	TRBJ1-1	-
TGTGCCAGCAGCTACAGACAGGGGAATCAGCCCCAGCATTTT	CASSYRQGNQPQHF	TRBV13	TRBD1	TRBJ1-5	-
TGTGCCAGCAGTTTACAAGGGCCCTCTAACTATGGCTACACCTTC	CASSLQGPSNYGYTF	TRBV27	-	TRBJ1-2	-
TGTGCCAGCAGTTCTAAAAGCTCCTCGGGAACCGGGGAGCTGTTTTTT	CASSSKSSSGTGELFF	TRBV6-5	-	TRBJ2-2	-
TGTGCCAGCAGCTTTCCGGGACAGGGGGGGATTAGCGGCACAGATACGCAGTATTTT	CASSFPGQGGISGTDTQYF	TRBV7-9	TRBD1	TRBJ2-3	-
TGCGCCAGCAGCTTGGCGGGCTCTGGAAACACCATATATTTT	CASSLAGSGNTIYF	TRBV5-1	-	TRBJ1-3	-
TGTGCCAGCAGTGGGACAGGGGAAAAACTGTTTTTT	CASSGTGEKLFF	TRBV2	TRBD1	TRBJ1-4	-
TGCGCCAGCAGCCCCAGGACAGACAGGAACACTGAAGCTTTCTTT	CASSPRTDRNTEAFF	TRBV5-1	-	TRBJ1-1	-
TGTGCCAGTAGTCCAGGCCTACAGGGGCACGAGACCCAGTACTTC	CASSPGLQGHETQYF	TRBV19	TRBD1	TRBJ2-5	-
TGTGCCAGCAGCTTAGGCCAGGGGAGCAACGAGCAGTACTTC	CASSLGQGSNEQYF	TRBV13	-	TRBJ2-7	-
TGTGCCAGCACCCGCGGGGTACAGCCAGATACGCAGTATTTT	CASTRGVQPDTQYF	TRBV5-5	-	TRBJ2-3	-
TGTGCCAGTAGTACTCGGGCCGGAAGCGAGCAGTACTTC	CASSTRAGSEQYF	TRBV19	-	TRBJ2-7	-
TGTGCCAGCAGCTCACAGGGGAACCAACCCCTCCACTTT	CASSSQGNQPLHF	TRBV7-3	TRBD1	TRBJ1-6	-
TGTGCCAGCAGCCCTCCCGGGAAAAATAGCAATCAGCCCCAGCATTTT	CASSPPGKNSNQPQHF	TRBV7-2	-	TRBJ1-5	-
TGCAGTGCTAGTAAGGGGCCGACTGAAGCTTTCTTT	CSASKGPTEAFF	TRBV20-1	-	TRBJ1-1	-
TGTGCCAGCTCACCAAACAGGGGTGAAAAACTGTTTTTT	CASSPNRGEKLFF	TRBV18	TRBD1	TRBJ1-4	-
TGTGCCAGCAGCCTAGGGGGGACGGGCTATGGCTACACCTTC	CASSLGGTGYGYTF	TRBV7-9	-	TRBJ1-2	-
TGCGCCAGCAGCTTGGGGGCAGTCCAAGAGACCCAGTACTTC	CASSLGAVQETQYF	TRBV5-1	-	TRBJ2-5	-
TGTGCCTGGGACCTGGGTGTGGGGGCCTACGAGCAGTACTTC	CAWDLGVGAYEQYF	TRBV30	-	TRBJ2-7	-
TGCGCCAGCAGCCAAGATCCCGGACAGGTCTATGGCTACACCTTC	CASSQDPGQVYGYTF	TRBV4-1	TRBD1	TRBJ1-2	-
TGTGCCAGTACGAATAGTAGATTTTTGAACACTGAAGCTTTCTTT	CASTNSRFLNTEAFF	TRBV6-5	-	TRBJ1-1	-
TGTGCCAGCAGTGAGGGAAGACCGAATTCACCCCTCCACTTT	CASSEGRPNSPLHF	TRBV25-1	-	TRBJ1-6	once
TGTGCCATCAGTGATTCGGACAGGGGCTATGGCTACACCTTC	CAISDSDRGYGYTF	TRBV10-3	TRBD1	TRBJ1-2	-
TGTGCCAGCAGTTACCTGATTGGGACAGGGGGCGGCTACACCTTC	CASSYLIGTGGGYTF	TRBV6-5	TRBD1	TRBJ1-2	-
TGTGCCAGCAGCCCCAAGACAGGGTCTGGGGCCAACGTCCTGACTTTC	CASSPKTGSGANVLTF	TRBV6-4	TRBD1	TRBJ2-6	once
TGTGCCACTGGCAGGGCTCTCACCTTC	CATGRALTF	TRBV28	-	TRBJ1-2	-